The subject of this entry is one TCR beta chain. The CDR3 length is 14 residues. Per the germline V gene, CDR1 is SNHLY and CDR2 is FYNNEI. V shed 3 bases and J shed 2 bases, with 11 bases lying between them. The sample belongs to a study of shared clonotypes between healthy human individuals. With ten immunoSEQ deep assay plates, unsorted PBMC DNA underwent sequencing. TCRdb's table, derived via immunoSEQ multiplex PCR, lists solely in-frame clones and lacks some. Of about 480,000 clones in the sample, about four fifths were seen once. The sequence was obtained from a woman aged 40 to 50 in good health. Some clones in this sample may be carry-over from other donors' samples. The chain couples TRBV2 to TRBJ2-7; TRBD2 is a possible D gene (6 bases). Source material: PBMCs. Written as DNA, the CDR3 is TGTGCCAGCAGTGAGGGTAGCGGCCCCTACGAGCAGTACTTC. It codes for CASSEGSGPYEQYF.